This entry lists 24 T cell receptor beta chains sequenced from one sample in a study of response to subunit inactivated influenza vaccine. TCRdb re-analysed the RT-PCR reads in MiXCR, keeping a single row per CDR3 protein. The sample shows approximately 530,000 distinct CDR3 sequences, around 7.9% of them seen only once. Here the sequenced sample was PBMCs from blood, taken around 25 months after vaccination. The receptors here all came from a man between 45 and 75 years old who received an inactivated influenza vaccine.

This rearrangement joins TRBV5-6 to TRBJ2-7; no reliable D call. The germline V gene has CDR1 SGHDT and CDR2 YYEEEE. V lost 6 bases to trimming and J lost 0 bases, with 7 bases between them. The CDR3 has 12 residues. Here the CDR3 reads CASNRYSYEQYF. CDR3 DNA: TGTGCCAGCAACAGATACTCCTACGAGCAGTACTTC.

V is TRBV5-6 and J is TRBJ2-6, with D unclear. The CDR3 totals 15 residues. V was clipped by 2 bases and J by 0 bases, with 6 bases between them. Germline CDR1 is SGHDT and CDR2 is YYEEEE. CDR3 amino acids: CASSFPASGANVLTF. CDR3 in DNA: TGTGCCAGCAGCTTTCCGGCCTCTGGGGCCAACGTCCTGACTTTC.

The chain recombines TRBV11-3 with TRBJ2-2; D remains unclear. V was pared by 0 bases and J by 6 bases, with 17 bases between. Per germline, CDR1 SGHNT and CDR2 YENEEA. The CDR3 is 17 residues long. CDR3 nucleotide sequence: TGTGCCAGCAGCTTAGATAGATCGGGCCCAAGGGCCGGGGAGCTGTTTTTT. Translating it yields CASSLDRSGPRAGELFF. Based on the CDR3 plus reference TRBV11-3 and TRBJ2-2, the full variable domain is EAGVVQSPRYKIIEKKQPVAFWCNPISGHNTLYWYLQNLGQGPELLIRYENEEAVDDSQLPKDRFSAERLKGVDSTLKIQPAELGDSAVYLCASSLDRSGPRAGELFFGEGSRLTVL.

This clonotype was seen ten or more times. V and J are TRBV4-2 and TRBJ2-7; D gene unclear. V was cut by 4 bases and J by 0 bases, with 19 bases left in between. Looked up from germline, CDR1 is LGHNA and CDR2 is YNFKEQ. CDR3 length: 17 amino acids. The CDR3 coding sequence is TGTGCCAGCAGCCCAGTAGTACCTACCGTTAGCTCCTACGAGCAGTACTTC. It encodes CASSPVVPTVSSYEQYF.

In its sample, this clonotype was seen many times. The rearrangement links TRBV5-6 to TRBJ2-2, with TRBD2 as a possible D gene (5 bases). Trimming cost V 4 bases and J 2 bases, with 9 bases left between them. The CDR3 contains 14 residues. The germline CDR1 and CDR2 sequences are SGHDT and YYEEEE. CDR3 coding DNA: TGTGCCAGCAGCCGGGGAACCAACACCGGGGAGCTGTTTTTT. It specifies CASSRGTNTGELFF.

This chain joins TRBV20-1 and TRBJ1-5; the match to TRBD1 covers 8 bases. Germline CDR1 reads DFQATT; CDR2 reads SNEGSKA (reference sequence). This CDR3 spans 15 amino acids. V lost 1 base to trimming and J lost 2 bases; unmatched junction nucleotides: 4. CDR3 protein: CSARVSRGRNQPQHF. The CDR3 DNA is TGCAGTGCTAGAGTGTCCAGGGGGCGCAATCAGCCCCAGCATTTT.

This clonotype came up many times. The V gene is TRBV5-1, the J gene TRBJ2-1; D may be TRBD2 (6 bases). V was cut by 4 bases and J by 4 bases, with 15 bases left in between. Germline CDR1 reads SGHRS; CDR2 reads YFSETQ. This CDR3 has 15 residues. In nucleotides, the CDR3 is TGCGCCAGCAGCCCCATGGAGGGGTCTTACAATGAGCAGTTCTTC. This gives the protein CASSPMEGSYNEQFF.

The chain joins TRBV10-3 to TRBJ2-2; weak D call: TRBD2 (5 bases). Germline values: CDR1 ENHRY, CDR2 SYGVKD. Deletions cut 7 bases from V and 6 bases from J, with 15 bases between. The CDR3 runs 14 residues. The CDR3 loop is CAIKREGYSGELFF. Written as DNA, the CDR3 is TGTGCCATCAAACGAGAGGGATACTCCGGGGAGCTGTTTTTT.

The rearrangement uses TRBV20-1 and TRBJ2-5; 10 bases agree with TRBD2. CDR1 and CDR2 (germline): DFQATT, SNEGSKA (reference sequence). There are 16 residues in the CDR3. Trimming cost V 0 bases and J 2 bases; bases outside gene matches: 6. The CDR3: CSARDTSGRVQETQYF. The CDR3 nucleotides read TGCAGTGCTAGAGATACGAGCGGGAGGGTTCAAGAGACCCAGTACTTC.

This sequence joins TRBV19 and TRBJ2-7; 9 positions agree with TRBD1. Germline V lookup: CDR1 LNHDA, CDR2 SQIVND (reference sequence). CDR3 length: 14 residues. Trimming cost V 5 bases and J 4 bases; bases outside gene matches: 6. This CDR3 is CASSVTGTGYEQYF. The CDR3 DNA sequence: TGTGCCAGTAGTGTCACCGGGACAGGGTACGAGCAGTACTTC.

This rearrangement joins TRBV5-1 to TRBJ2-1; TRBD2 aligns across 11 bases. The CDR3 totals 18 residues. Germline V gene lookup returns CDR1 SGHRS and CDR2 YFSETQ. V trimming: 5 bases; J trimming: 0 bases; junction bases outside the gene matches: 10. The DNA for the CDR3 is TGCGCCAGCAGACTAGCGGGGGCCCCGAGGAGCTCCTACAATGAGCAGTTCTTC. Amino acids: CASRLAGAPRSSYNEQFF.

This clonotype was detected only a few times. V is TRBV20-1 and J is TRBJ1-1; D not certain. The V and J ends lost 3 bases and 0 bases respectively, with 8 bases between them. Per germline, CDR1 DFQATT and CDR2 SNEGSKA (reference sequence). The CDR3 consists of 13 residues. CDR3 in amino acids: CSASSVLNTEAFF. The CDR3 DNA follows: TGCAGTGCTAGCTCCGTATTGAACACTGAAGCTTTCTTT.

As to this clonotype: This may come from a read error, since a much larger clone is one base off. The chain has TRBV11-2 and TRBJ2-3, with TRBD2 matching over 12 bases. This CDR3 is 16 amino acids long. V dropped 4 bases and J dropped 2; count of bases not matched to a gene: 4. Germline CDR1 and CDR2: SGHAT and FQNNGV. CDR3 in DNA: TGTGCCAGCAGCTCCGGACTAGCGGGGTACACAGATACGCAGTATTTT. Amino acids: CASSSGLAGYTDTQYF.

This clonotype was observed a few times. The rearrangement links TRBV20-1 to TRBJ2-1, with D tentatively TRBD1 or TRBD2 (5 bases each). V was pared by 3 bases and J by 6 bases, with 21 bases between. The germline V gene encodes CDR1 DFQATT and CDR2 SNEGSKA (reference sequence). The CDR3 is 16 residues long. This CDR3 reads CSAREDRRGSGNEQFF. Here the CDR3 DNA reads TGCAGTGCTAGGGAGGACCGTAGGGGATCCGGCAATGAGCAGTTCTTC.

V and J are TRBV5-1 and TRBJ1-1; 8 nucleotides line up with TRBD1. The V and J ends lost 4 bases and 5 bases, in that order; junction bases with no gene match: 7. The CDR3 is made up of 14 amino acids. The germline V gene encodes CDR1 SGHRS and CDR2 YFSETQ. This chain's CDR3 is CASSPQGEGTEAFF. DNA for the CDR3: TGCGCCAGCAGCCCACAGGGGGAGGGAACTGAAGCTTTCTTT.

The chain is built from TRBV20-1 and TRBJ1-5, with 7 bases aligning to TRBD1. V gave up 1 base and J gave up 7 bases; unmatched junction bases: 4. CDR3 length: 13 amino acids. Germline V gives CDR1 DFQATT, CDR2 SNEGSKA (reference sequence). The CDR3, as DNA: TGCAGTGCTAGAGGGACAGGAATACAGCCCCAGCATTTT. This codes for CSARGTGIQPQHF.

There are many counts of this clonotype. The chain carries TRBV4-2 and TRBJ2-1; 8 bases fit TRBD2. The V gene end was trimmed by 6 bases and the J gene end by 9 bases; junction bases not matched to a gene: 13. Per germline, CDR1 LGHNA and CDR2 YNFKEQ. The CDR3 covers 15 residues. The CDR3 reads CASRELAVASGEQFF. The CDR3 region has the DNA TGTGCCAGCAGGGAACTAGCGGTCGCATCAGGTGAGCAGTTCTTC.

This clonotype has at least ten counts. The chain recombines TRBV12-3 or TRBV12-4 with TRBJ1-5; TRBD1 is a possible D gene (6 bases). This CDR3 has 15 residues. Trimming stripped 6 bases from V and 3 bases from J, with 15 bases between. CDR3: CASRVGGPYNQPQHF. CDR3 sequence (DNA): TGTGCCAGCAGGGTGGGGGGCCCCTACAATCAGCCCCAGCATTTT.

This clonotype came up a few times. The rearrangement links TRBV20-1 to TRBJ1-4, with D unresolved. Per the germline V gene, CDR1 is DFQATT and CDR2 is SNEGSKA (reference sequence). Trimming took 3 bases from V and 6 from J, leaving 11 bases between them. The CDR3 is 13 residues long. The CDR3 coding sequence is TGCAGTGCTAGCGTGGGTCAATATGAAAAACTGTTTTTT. Protein sequence: CSASVGQYEKLFF.

This clonotype showed up just a few times. The chain uses TRBV9 and TRBJ2-1; D gene unclear. The CDR3 extends over 11 amino acids. Germline CDR1 SGDLS, CDR2 YYNGEE. Trimming cost V 0 bases and J 10 bases, with 5 bases left between them. In DNA form, the CDR3 reads TGTGCCAGCAGCGTAGATAGGGAGCAGTTCTTC. Protein product: CASSVDREQFF.

This clonotype was found a few times. The chain links TRBV3-1 to TRBJ2-1, with TRBD1 matching over 10 bases. The junction had 4 bases not matched to a gene; V was cut back by 4 bases and J by 10 bases. This CDR3 is 13 amino acids long. Germline loops: CDR1 LGHDT, CDR2 YNNKEL (reference sequence). CDR3 nucleotide sequence: TGTGCCAGCAGCCGTGGGACAGGGGACGAGCAGTTCTTC. Translating gives CASSRGTGDEQFF.

This clonotype was seen more than once but under ten times. The chain has TRBV5-5 and TRBJ2-7, with D tentatively TRBD2 (6 bases). Germline V CDR1 and CDR2: SGHKS, YYEKEE (reference sequence). V lost 0 bases and J 6 bases, leaving 10 bases between the germline ends. This CDR3 is 13 amino acids long. CDR3 nucleotide sequence: TGTGCCAGCAGCTTGGGACTAGTTTCCGAGCAGTACTTC. Translating it yields CASSLGLVSEQYF. The whole variable domain, filled in from reference TRBV5-5 and TRBJ2-7, reads DAGVTQSPTHLIKTRGQQVTLRCSPISGHKSVSWYQQVLGQGPQFIFQYYEKEERGRGNFPDRFSARQFPNYSSELNVNALLLGDSALYLCASSLGLVSEQYFGPGTRLTVT.

The chain combines TRBV10-1 with TRBJ2-7; 7 nucleotides line up with TRBD2. Per germline, CDR1 WNHNN and CDR2 SYGVQD (reference sequence). The junction had 16 bases not matched to a gene; V was cut back by 1 base and J by 4 bases. This CDR3 has 18 amino acids. The CDR3 spells CASSEFPLSRGREYEQYF. The CDR3 DNA is TGCGCCAGCAGTGAGTTTCCTCTTAGCCGGGGGAGGGAGTACGAGCAGTACTTC.

This clonotype came up a few times. The chain has TRBV5-1 and TRBJ2-5; 8 positions agree with TRBD1. The junction had 8 bases not matched to a gene; V was cut back by 4 bases and J by 3 bases. The CDR3 consists of 15 residues. Germline V gene lookup returns CDR1 SGHRS and CDR2 YFSETQ. The chain's CDR3 is CASSGWTGIKETQYF. CDR3 sequence (DNA): TGCGCCAGCAGCGGGTGGACAGGGATAAAAGAGACCCAGTACTTC.